This T cell receptor beta chain was observed in a study of blood T cell repertoires in COVID-19 (dated by TCRdb to 2018 to 2020). The study in broad terms: Samples covering the acute and convalescent phases of COVID-19 were provided by collaborators in the United States, Italy and Spain. The prospective study material was composed of cDNA or gDNA derived from T cells, B-cell-depleted T cells, or PBMCs. Subjects who had been exposed to COVID-19, were actively infected with it, or had recovered from it provided the deeply sampled blood TCRbeta repertoires that made up the dataset. The repertoires were released in a freely available public database intended as a resource for research on the immune response to SARS-CoV-2. Samples were obtained from the ongoing ImmuneRACE study (first 160 participants) and from about 1,300 subjects provided by 6 global collaborators. Sample metadata almost always included a de-identified subject ID, COVID-19 status, age in years and sex. Where HLA class I and class II types were available, the types were taken from metadata supplied by the sample provider, not from assay-based typing. Results the study describes overall, beyond this receptor: The quantity of clinical and demographic metadata differed by source and by participant and was supplied without curation.

The immunoSEQ Assay, a bias-controlled multiplex PCR, was used to amplify TCRbeta CDR3 regions from genomic DNA. As for how the authors treated the data: The number of nucleated cells in each sample was estimated from the amplification of reference gene primers within the assay. To quantify the absolute abundance of each unique TCRbeta CDR3 rearrangement, sequence reads were collapsed and filtered. For each sample, productive Simpson clonality was calculated as the square root of Simpson's diversity index across productive rearrangements. TCRdb mirrors the immuneACCESS table, restricted to in-frame sequences. Some clones are absent from its copies; in checked studies, under half trace to an unresolved V gene, and the reason for the others is unknown. V, J and clone size were drawn from that table, and D and trimming were deduced from the DNA. The sample has some 140,000 clones on record, approximately 88% of them singletons. 5% to 7% of the sample goes to the ten largest clones.

Trimming takes 5 bases from V and 3 bases from J, and the germline ends sit 23 bases apart. CDR1 is given as SEHNR and CDR2 as FQNEAQ, both from the germline V gene (reference sequence). The CDR3 sequence holds 18 residues, the cysteine and phenylalanine included. Only the CDR3 DNA is retained, 54 bases long and in frame from the first base. Participants in the prospective study were aged roughly 18 to 89 years, lived in over 20 United States geographic areas, and enrolled through a virtual design. In the prospective study, participants were assigned to cohorts based on the clinical history participants reported in a screening survey and a study questionnaire. Each participant in the prospective study had whole blood, serum and a nasopharyngeal or oropharyngeal swab collected by mobile phlebotomists. Additional blood draws and questionnaires over an approximately two-month period could optionally be provided by prospective study participants. Blood samples from the prospective study were shipped frozen or at room temperature prior to DNA extraction.

About this clone itself: Its antigen specificity is not known. There are no base qualities to consult, and no much larger clone falls within one base.

This receptor chain uses TRBV7-9 and TRBJ2-1, with TRBD2 as a weak D call on 6 bases. The clonotype comes from a man aged 40-49 years with acute COVID-19. Sequenced input: PBMCs or T cells enriched from blood (not recorded which). The sequenced DNA is TGTGCCAGCAGCCCATTCGGGACTCTCTCTGCTAGCTACAATGAGCAGTTCTTC. This sequence encodes CASSPFGTLSASYNEQFF.